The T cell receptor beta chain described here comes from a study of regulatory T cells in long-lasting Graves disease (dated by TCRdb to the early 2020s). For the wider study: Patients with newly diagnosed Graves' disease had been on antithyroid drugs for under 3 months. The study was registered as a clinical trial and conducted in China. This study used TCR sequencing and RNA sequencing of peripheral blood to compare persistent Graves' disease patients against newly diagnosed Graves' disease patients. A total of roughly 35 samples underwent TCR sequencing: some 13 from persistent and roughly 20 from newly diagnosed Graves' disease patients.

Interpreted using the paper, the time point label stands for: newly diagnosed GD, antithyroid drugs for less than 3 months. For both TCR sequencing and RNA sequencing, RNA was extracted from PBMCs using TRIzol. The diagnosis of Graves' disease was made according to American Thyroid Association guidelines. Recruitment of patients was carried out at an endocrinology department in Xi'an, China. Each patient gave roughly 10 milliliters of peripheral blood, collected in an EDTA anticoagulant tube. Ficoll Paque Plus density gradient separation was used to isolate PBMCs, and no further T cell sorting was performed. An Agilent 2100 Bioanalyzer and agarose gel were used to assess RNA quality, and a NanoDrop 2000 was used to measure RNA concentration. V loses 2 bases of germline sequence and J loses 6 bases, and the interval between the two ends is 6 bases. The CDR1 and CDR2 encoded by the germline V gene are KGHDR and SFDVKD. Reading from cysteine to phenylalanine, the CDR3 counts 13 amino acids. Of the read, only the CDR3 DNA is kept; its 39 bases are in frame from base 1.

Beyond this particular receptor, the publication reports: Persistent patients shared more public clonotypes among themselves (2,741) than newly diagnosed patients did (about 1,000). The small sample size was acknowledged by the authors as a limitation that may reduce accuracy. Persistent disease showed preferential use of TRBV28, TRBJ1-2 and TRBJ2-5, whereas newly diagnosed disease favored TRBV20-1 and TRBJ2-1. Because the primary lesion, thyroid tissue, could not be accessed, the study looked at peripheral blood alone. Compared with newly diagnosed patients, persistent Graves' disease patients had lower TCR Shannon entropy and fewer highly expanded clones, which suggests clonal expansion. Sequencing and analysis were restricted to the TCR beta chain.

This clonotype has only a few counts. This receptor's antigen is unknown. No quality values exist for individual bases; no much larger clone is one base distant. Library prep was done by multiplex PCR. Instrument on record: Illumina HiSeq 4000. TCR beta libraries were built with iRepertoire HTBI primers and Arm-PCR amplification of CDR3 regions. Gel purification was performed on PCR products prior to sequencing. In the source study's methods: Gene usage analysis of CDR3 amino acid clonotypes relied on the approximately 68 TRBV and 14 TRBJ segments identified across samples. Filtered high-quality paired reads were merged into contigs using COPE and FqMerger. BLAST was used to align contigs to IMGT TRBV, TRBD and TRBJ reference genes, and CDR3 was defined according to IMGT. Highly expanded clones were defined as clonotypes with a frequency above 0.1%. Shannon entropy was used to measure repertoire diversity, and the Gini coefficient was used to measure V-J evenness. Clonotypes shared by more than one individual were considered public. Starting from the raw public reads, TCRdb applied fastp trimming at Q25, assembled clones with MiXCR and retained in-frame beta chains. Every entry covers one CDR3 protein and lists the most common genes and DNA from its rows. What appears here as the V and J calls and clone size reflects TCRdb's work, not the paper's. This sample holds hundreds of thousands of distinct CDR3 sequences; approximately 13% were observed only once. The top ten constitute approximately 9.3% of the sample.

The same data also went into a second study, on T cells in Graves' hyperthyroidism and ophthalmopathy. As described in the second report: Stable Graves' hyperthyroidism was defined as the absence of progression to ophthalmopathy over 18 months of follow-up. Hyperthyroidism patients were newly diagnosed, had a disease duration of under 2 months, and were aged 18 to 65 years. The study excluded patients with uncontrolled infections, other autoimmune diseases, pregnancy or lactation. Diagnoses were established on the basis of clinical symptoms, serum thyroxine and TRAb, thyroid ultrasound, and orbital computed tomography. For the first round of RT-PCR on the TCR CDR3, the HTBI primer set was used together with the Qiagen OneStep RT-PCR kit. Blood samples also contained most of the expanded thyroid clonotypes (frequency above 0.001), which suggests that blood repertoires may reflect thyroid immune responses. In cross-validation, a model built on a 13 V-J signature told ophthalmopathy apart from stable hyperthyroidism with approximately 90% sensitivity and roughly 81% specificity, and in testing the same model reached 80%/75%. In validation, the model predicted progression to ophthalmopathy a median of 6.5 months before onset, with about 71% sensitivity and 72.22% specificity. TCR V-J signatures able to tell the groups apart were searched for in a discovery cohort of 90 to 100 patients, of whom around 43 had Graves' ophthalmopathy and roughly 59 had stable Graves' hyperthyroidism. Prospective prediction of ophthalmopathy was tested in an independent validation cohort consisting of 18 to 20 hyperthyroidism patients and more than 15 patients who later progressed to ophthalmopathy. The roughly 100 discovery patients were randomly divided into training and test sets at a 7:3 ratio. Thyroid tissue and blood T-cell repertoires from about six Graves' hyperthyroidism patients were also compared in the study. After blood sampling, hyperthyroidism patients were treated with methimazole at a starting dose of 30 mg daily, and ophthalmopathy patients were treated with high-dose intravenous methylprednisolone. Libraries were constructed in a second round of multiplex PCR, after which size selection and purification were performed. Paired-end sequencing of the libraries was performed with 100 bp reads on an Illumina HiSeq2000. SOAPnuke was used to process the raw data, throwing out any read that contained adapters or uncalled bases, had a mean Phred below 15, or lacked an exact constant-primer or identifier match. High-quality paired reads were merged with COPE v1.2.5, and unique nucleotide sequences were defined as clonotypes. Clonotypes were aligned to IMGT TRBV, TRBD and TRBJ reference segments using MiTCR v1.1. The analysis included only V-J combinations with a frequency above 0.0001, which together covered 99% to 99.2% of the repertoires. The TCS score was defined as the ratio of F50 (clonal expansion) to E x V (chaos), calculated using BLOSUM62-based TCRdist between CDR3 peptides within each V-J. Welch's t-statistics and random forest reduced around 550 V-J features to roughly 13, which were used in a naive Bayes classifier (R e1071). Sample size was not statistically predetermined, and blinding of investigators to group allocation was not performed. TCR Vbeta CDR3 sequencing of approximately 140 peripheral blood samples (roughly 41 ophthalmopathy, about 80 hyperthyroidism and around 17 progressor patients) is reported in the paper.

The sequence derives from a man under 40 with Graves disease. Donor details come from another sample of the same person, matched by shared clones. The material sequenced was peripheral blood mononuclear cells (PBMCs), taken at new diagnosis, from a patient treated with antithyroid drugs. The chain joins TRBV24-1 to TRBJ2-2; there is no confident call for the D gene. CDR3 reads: CATSDSGAGELFF. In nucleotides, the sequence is TGTGCCACCAGTGATTCAGGAGCCGGGGAGCTGTTTTTT.